Listed here is a single T cell receptor beta chain. Its antigen is not identified. This sample stems from a study of cytomegalovirus exposure and HLA in healthy donors. Study-wide points: By a later analysis, the bulk of CMV-associated TCR beta chains appeared HLA-restricted.

The PCR used 60 Vbeta and 13 Jbeta primers. Profiled with immunoSEQ multiplex PCR; TCRdb holds only in-frame clones, not every one. The sample shows roughly 140,000 clones, roughly 74% of them seen only once. This clonotype was sampled from a woman aged 40-49 years in good health and CMV-seropositive. Sequenced sample: PBMCs.

CDR3 coding DNA: TGTGCCAGCAGCTTAATCGGCGGGAGAATAGATACGCAGTATTTT. Translated: CASSLIGGRIDTQYF. V is TRBV11-2 and J is TRBJ2-3; 7 nucleotides align to TRBD2. The J segment lost 5 bases and the V segment lost 2 bases, leaving 7 bases of the junction unmatched. The CDR3 consists of 15 residues. CDR1 is SGHAT, CDR2 FQNNGV, per germline.